The 21 T cell receptor beta chains below come from one sample, sequenced in a study of T cell repertoires in cytomegalovirus infection. TCRdb called the reads again in MiXCR, with one record for every CDR3 protein. The data hold around 450,000 distinct CDR3 sequences, with approximately 30% observed a single time. Input material: PBMCs. These receptors all come from a human donor in good health (CMV status not recorded). Some clones in this sample may be carry-over from other donors' samples.

Points on this clonotype: The CDR3 does not end in the conserved phenylalanine or tryptophan, so this is likely a read error. No DNA is shown, since the ends of the CDR3 on it are uncertain; the CDR3 is the one TCRdb lists. The chain is built from TRBV12-3 or TRBV12-4 and TRBJ1-5; the D call in the table, TRBD1, was not verified against the DNA. Counting both end residues, the CDR3 totals 15 amino acids. The CDR3 protein is CASRSTGPINQPPHC.

V and J are TRBV2 and TRBJ2-2; D ambiguous. This CDR3 is 15 amino acids long. Germline CDR1 and CDR2: SNHLY and FYNNEI. Trimming shortened V by 2 bases and J by 1 base, and 8 bases separated the two germline ends. In DNA form, the CDR3 reads TGTGCCAGCAGTGAACGTACGGGGAACACCGGGGAGCTGTTTTTT. Protein sequence: CASSERTGNTGELFF.

This clonotype has just a few counts. In DNA form, the CDR3 reads TGTGCCAGCAGCGCGACGGGGGGGCCCAATGAGCAGTTCTTC. Protein: CASSATGGPNEQFF. The chain uses TRBV7-8 and TRBJ2-1, with 8 bases identical to TRBD2. V lost 5 bases to trimming and J lost 6 bases; unmatched junction nucleotides: 6. CDR1 is SGHVS, CDR2 FQNEAQ, per germline. This CDR3 comprises 14 residues.

The chain links TRBV7-8 to TRBJ1-4; TRBD1 matches 9 bases. Trimming cost V 3 bases and J 7 bases; bases outside gene matches: 6. The germline V gene has CDR1 SGHVS and CDR2 FQNEAQ. CDR3 length: 15 residues. The CDR3 here is CASSFSGQGPEKLFF. The CDR3 nucleotides are TGTGCCAGCAGCTTTTCGGGACAGGGACCTGAAAAACTGTTTTTT.

This clonotype has a count of ten or more. This rearrangement joins TRBV28 to TRBJ1-1; no definite D call. V shed 7 bases and J shed 3 bases, with 6 bases lying between them. The V gene's germline CDR1 is MDHEN and CDR2 SYDVKM. The CDR3 consists of 11 residues. CDR3 region: CASTQHTEAFF. CDR3 coding DNA: TGTGCCAGCACCCAGCACACTGAAGCTTTCTTT.

CDR3 region: CACSLGSYNEQFF. The CDR3 nucleotides are TGTGCCTGCTCTTTAGGCAGTTACAATGAGCAGTTCTTC. The gene calls are TRBV12-3 or TRBV12-4 and TRBJ2-1; D not resolved. This CDR3 is 13 amino acids long. Trimming took 11 bases from V and 4 from J, leaving 15 bases between them.

This clonotype was picked up many times. The rearrangement links TRBV7-8 to TRBJ1-1; TRBD1 matches at 8 bases. Germline trimming cut 5 bases from V and 5 bases from J; bases unmatched to any gene: 13. The germline CDR1 and CDR2 sequences are SGHVS and FQNEAQ. The CDR3 extends over 16 amino acids. CDR3 sequence reads: CASSTYLGQGGTEAFF. CDR3 nucleotides: TGTGCCAGCAGCACCTACCTCGGACAGGGAGGGACTGAAGCTTTCTTT.

V and J are TRBV2 and TRBJ2-7; D is possibly TRBD1 or TRBD2 (5 bases each). CDR1 and CDR2 (germline): SNHLY, FYNNEI. V was cut by 3 bases and J by 1 base, with 10 bases left in between. The CDR3 consists of 14 residues. The CDR3 coding sequence is TGTGCCAGCAGTGAGGGGGTAAGGTCCTACGAGCAGTACTTC. Translation: CASSEGVRSYEQYF.

This clonotype has just a few counts. This chain uses TRBV7-2 with TRBJ1-6; possibly TRBD1 for D (6 bases). This CDR3 has 16 residues. Germline V gene sequence: CDR1 SGHTA, CDR2 FQGNSA. The V end lost 5 bases, the J end lost 7 bases, and 18 bases lay between the germline ends. This chain's CDR3 is CASSIDRTGTNSPLHF. For the CDR3, the DNA is TGTGCCAGCAGCATCGACCGTACAGGGACAAATTCACCCCTCCACTTT.

This sequence joins TRBV5-1 and TRBJ1-2, with 9 nucleotides matching TRBD1. Trimming cost V 4 bases and J 3 bases; bases outside gene matches: 10. CDR1 SGHRS and CDR2 YFSETQ come from the germline V gene. The CDR3 is 16 amino acids. In nucleotides, the CDR3 is TGCGCCAGCAGCATCCCTACAGGGGGCGTGGACTATGGCTACACCTTC. Translation gives CASSIPTGGVDYGYTF.

This chain uses TRBV19 with TRBJ1-5; 7 nucleotides align to TRBD1. Germline values: CDR1 LNHDA, CDR2 SQIVND (reference sequence). The J segment lost 4 bases and the V segment lost 4 bases, leaving 10 bases of the junction unmatched. This CDR3 comprises 16 residues. CDR3 region: CASSSMAQGTNQPQHF. The CDR3 DNA is TGTGCCAGTAGTAGTATGGCACAGGGGACAAATCAGCCCCAGCATTTT.

This clonotype was recorded many times. The V call is TRBV7-2, the J call TRBJ2-1, with D perhaps matching TRBD2 (6 bases). V shed 1 base and J shed 8 bases, with 18 bases lying between them. Germline values: CDR1 SGHTA, CDR2 FQGNSA. CDR3 length: 16 amino acids. The CDR3 region is CASSLVPGLRRDEQFF. Written as DNA, the CDR3 is TGTGCCAGCAGCTTAGTCCCGGGACTGAGGCGGGATGAGCAGTTCTTC.

The chain is built from TRBV24-1 and TRBJ1-5; D call uncertain. Trimming shortened V by 3 bases and J by 5 bases, and 7 bases separated the two germline ends. This CDR3 is built from 13 residues. The germline V gene has CDR1 KGHDR and CDR2 SFDVKD. CDR3 sequence: CATSDGNYQPQHF. The CDR3 DNA follows: TGTGCCACCAGTGATGGTAACTATCAGCCCCAGCATTTT.

This clonotype has just a few counts. The V and J genes are TRBV30 and TRBJ2-1, with D tentatively TRBD1 (6 bases). CDR1 and CDR2 from the germline V gene are GTSNPN and SVGIG (reference sequence). Trimming shortened V by 6 bases and J by 10 bases, and 13 bases separated the two germline ends. The CDR3 has 11 residues. In DNA, the CDR3 is TGTGCCTGCGCGCAACAGGGAGAGCAGTTCTTC. Translation gives CACAQQGEQFF.

In its sample, this clonotype was seen a few times. The chain has TRBV7-6 and TRBJ2-3; D remains unclear. V lost 4 bases and J lost 8, with 10 bases in between. The germline gives CDR1 SGHVS, CDR2 FNYEAQ. The length of the CDR3 is 12 residues. The CDR3 sequence: CASSSRFATQYF. Here the CDR3 DNA reads TGTGCCAGCAGCTCCCGTTTTGCTACGCAGTATTTT.

This clonotype was found many times. This chain links TRBV7-2 with TRBJ2-3; D might be TRBD1 or TRBD2, each matching 5 bases. V was cut by 4 bases and J by 2 bases, with 7 bases left in between. Germline CDR1 and CDR2: SGHTA and FQGNSA. This CDR3 comprises 13 residues. Written as DNA, the CDR3 is TGTGCCAGCAGCTCCGGGACCACAGATACGCAGTATTTT. Translated: CASSSGTTDTQYF.

This clonotype was counted only a few times. The chain combines TRBV15 with TRBJ1-5, with 10 bases matching TRBD1. CDR1 and CDR2 from the germline V gene are LNHNV and YYDKDF (reference sequence). With 4 bases clipped from V and 10 bases from J, the junction kept 4 bases outside the gene matches. CDR3 length equals 13 residues. The CDR3 DNA reads TGTGCCACCAGCACTGACAGGGGGCGTCCCCAGCATTTT. It encodes CATSTDRGRPQHF.

The rearrangement uses TRBV7-6 and TRBJ2-5, with 7 bases aligning to TRBD1. The CDR3 covers 16 residues. Trimming took 4 bases from V and 5 from J; bases not matched to a gene: 13. The germline CDR1 and CDR2 sequences are SGHVS and FNYEAQ. The DNA for the CDR3 is TGTGCCAGCAGCTCCCTCCGACAGGGCGGAGCGGAGACCCAGTACTTC. Its translation is CASSSLRQGGAETQYF. Drawing the rest from reference TRBV7-6 and TRBJ2-5, the complete variable domain is GAGVSQSPRYKVTKRGQDVALRCDPISGHVSLYWYRQALGQGPEFLTYFNYEAQQDKSGLPNDRFSAERPEGSISTLTIQRTEQRDSAMYRCASSSLRQGGAETQYFGPGTRLLVL.

The chain has TRBV5-4 and TRBJ2-1, with a tentative D call TRBD2 (6 bases). Germline V gene lookup returns CDR1 SGHNT and CDR2 YYREEE (reference sequence). V was trimmed by 7 bases and J by 3 bases, leaving 20 bases between them. This CDR3 has 16 residues. CDR3 bases: TGTGCCAGCTCCCCTGGGGAGGCCGCCGTCTACAATGAGCAGTTCTTC. This encodes CASSPGEAAVYNEQFF. Supplemented by reference TRBV5-4 and TRBJ2-1, the full variable domain reads ETGVTQSPTHLIKTRGQQVTLRCSSQSGHNTVSWYQQALGQGPQFIFQYYREEENGRGNFPPRFSGLQFPNYSSELNVNALELDDSALYLCASSPGEAAVYNEQFFGPGTRLTVL.

The sample holds a few counts of this clonotype. The chain uses TRBV25-1 and TRBJ1-1, with 10 bases matching TRBD1. J was trimmed by 2 bases and V by 8 bases; bases with no gene match: 5. The CDR3 totals 14 residues. The germline CDR1 and CDR2 sequences are MGHDK and SYGVNS. CDR3 protein: CASGRQGANTEAFF. For the CDR3, the DNA is TGTGCCAGCGGACGACAGGGGGCAAACACTGAAGCTTTCTTT.

There are a few counts of this clonotype. V is TRBV6-5 and J is TRBJ1-1; the D is unclear. The germline gives CDR1 MNHEY, CDR2 SVGAGI. The CDR3 sequence is 14 residues long. The ends were cut back, 4 bases at V and 2 bases at J, with 11 bases in the middle. The CDR3 DNA sequence: TGTGCCAGCAGTTCATGGGAGGGTAACACTGAAGCTTTCTTT. As protein: CASSSWEGNTEAFF.